The clone carrying this T cell receptor (beta chain) occurred many times. Its target is not known. This specimen comes from a study of human T cells and chemical hapten exposure. Study in general: Patients having alopecia areata, totalis or universalis were mostly female. Study-level findings and limits: The count of PT1 expanded TCRs correlated positively with patch test score.

The CDR3 loop spans 14 amino acids. CDR1 is DFQATT, CDR2 SNEGSKA, per germline (reference sequence). The V end lost 4 bases, the J end lost 3 bases, and 13 bases lay between the germline ends. Stated time point: pre-sensitization, week 0. The treatment is: therapeutic diphenylcyclopropenone sensitization with weekly scalp DPC. TCRdb itself ran the RACE reads through MiXCR, one entry per CDR3 protein. The data contain about 89,000 distinct CDR3 sequences, about a tenth of them singletons. The TCR originated in a woman aged 55-75 years with alopecia areata. Some clones in this sample may be carry-over from other donors' samples. The sample was whole blood, taken in connection with sensitization to the hapten diphenylcyclopropenone (DPC). J is TRBJ2-1 and V is TRBV20-1; D is uncertain. As DNA, the CDR3 is TGCAGTGCTACCCGGGTTTCTAACTACAATGAGCAGTTCTTC. It specifies CSATRVSNYNEQFF.